The T cell receptor beta chain under discussion was sequenced for a study of T cells after yellow fever vaccination. In the study overall: SMART-Seq v4 Ultra Low Input prepared the low-cell-number fractions. Study-wide results and limits: Weaker overall, the secondary response nonetheless peaked faster (day 5 versus 15). Among primary-vaccination clones, most reappeared after the booster, at around 97% for CD4 and around 90% for CD8.

This clonotype was seen many times. TCRdb re-analysed the 5' RACE reads in MiXCR, keeping a single row per CDR3 protein. The data contain roughly 11,000 distinct CDR3 sequences, under 6.5% of them seen just once; the ten biggest clones take up roughly 0.9%. The sequencing here drew on PBMCs, either bulk or a sorted T-cell subset (CD4+, CD8+, memory, or dextramer-sorted; not recorded which), taken on the day of the yellow fever booster vaccination. This TCR derives from a man aged 25 to 40 who received the YFV17D yellow fever vaccine.

CDR3 residues: CASSATSDTEAFF. CDR3 coding DNA: TGTGCCAGCAGCGCCACATCAGACACTGAAGCTTTCTTT. The gene calls are TRBV9 and TRBJ1-1; the D is unclear. The germline V gene has CDR1 SGDLS and CDR2 YYNGEE. V lost 3 bases and J lost 3, with 9 bases in between. This CDR3 contains 13 residues. The whole variable domain, filled in from reference TRBV9 and TRBJ1-1, reads DSGVTQTPKHLITATGQRVTLRCSPRSGDLSVYWYQQSLDQGLQFLIQYYNGEERAKGNILERFSAQQFPDLHSELNLSSLELGDSALYFCASSATSDTEAFFGQGTRLTVV.